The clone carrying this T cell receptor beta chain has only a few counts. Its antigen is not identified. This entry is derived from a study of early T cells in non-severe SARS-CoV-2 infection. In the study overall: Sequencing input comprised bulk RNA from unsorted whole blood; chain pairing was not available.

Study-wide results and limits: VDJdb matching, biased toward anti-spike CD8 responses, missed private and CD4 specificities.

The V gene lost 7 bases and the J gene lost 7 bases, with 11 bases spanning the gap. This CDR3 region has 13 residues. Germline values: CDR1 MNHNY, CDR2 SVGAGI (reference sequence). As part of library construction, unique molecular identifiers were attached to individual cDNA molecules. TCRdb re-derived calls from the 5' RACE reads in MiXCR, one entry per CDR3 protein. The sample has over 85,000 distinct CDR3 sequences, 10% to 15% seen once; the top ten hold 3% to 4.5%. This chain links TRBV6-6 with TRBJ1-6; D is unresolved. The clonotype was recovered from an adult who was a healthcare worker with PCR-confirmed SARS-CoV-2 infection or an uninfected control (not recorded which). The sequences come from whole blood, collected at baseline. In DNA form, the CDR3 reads TGTGCCAGCATGGCCGGACGCAATTCACCCCTCCACTTT. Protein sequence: CASMAGRNSPLHF.